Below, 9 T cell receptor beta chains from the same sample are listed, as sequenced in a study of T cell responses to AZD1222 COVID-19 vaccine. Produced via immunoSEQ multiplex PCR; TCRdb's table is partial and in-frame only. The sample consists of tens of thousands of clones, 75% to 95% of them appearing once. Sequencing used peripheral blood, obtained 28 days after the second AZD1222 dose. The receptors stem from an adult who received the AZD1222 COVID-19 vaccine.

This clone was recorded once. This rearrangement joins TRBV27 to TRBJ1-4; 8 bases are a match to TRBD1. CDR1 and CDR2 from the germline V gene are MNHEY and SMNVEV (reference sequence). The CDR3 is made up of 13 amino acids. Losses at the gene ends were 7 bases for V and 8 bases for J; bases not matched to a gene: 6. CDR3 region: CASTGQGYEKLFF. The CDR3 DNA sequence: TGTGCCAGCACAGGACAGGGCTACGAAAAACTGTTTTTT.

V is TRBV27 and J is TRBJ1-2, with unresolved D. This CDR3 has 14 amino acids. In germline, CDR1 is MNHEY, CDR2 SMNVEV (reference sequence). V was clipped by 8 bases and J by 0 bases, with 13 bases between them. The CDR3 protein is CASAGTRTNYGYTF. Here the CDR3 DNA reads TGTGCCAGCGCAGGTACTAGGACTAACTATGGCTACACCTTC.

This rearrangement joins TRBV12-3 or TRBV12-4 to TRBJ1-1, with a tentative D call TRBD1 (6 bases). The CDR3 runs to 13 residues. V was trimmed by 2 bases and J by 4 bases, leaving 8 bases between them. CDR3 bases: TGTGCCAGCAGTTTAAAAGGGGGCACTGAAGCTTTCTTT. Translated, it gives CASSLKGGTEAFF.

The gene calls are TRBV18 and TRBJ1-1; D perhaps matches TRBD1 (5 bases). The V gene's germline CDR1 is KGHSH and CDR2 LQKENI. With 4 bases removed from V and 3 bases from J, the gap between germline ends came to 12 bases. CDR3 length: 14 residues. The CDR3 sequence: CASSRGTADTEAFF. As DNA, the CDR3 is TGTGCCAGCTCACGGGGGACGGCAGACACTGAAGCTTTCTTT. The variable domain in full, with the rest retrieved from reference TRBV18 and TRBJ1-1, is NAGVMQNPRHLVRRRGQEARLRCSPMKGHSHVYWYRQLPEEGLKFMVYLQKENIIDESGMPKERFSAEFPKEGPSILRIQQVVRGDSAAYFCASSRGTADTEAFFGQGTRLTVV.

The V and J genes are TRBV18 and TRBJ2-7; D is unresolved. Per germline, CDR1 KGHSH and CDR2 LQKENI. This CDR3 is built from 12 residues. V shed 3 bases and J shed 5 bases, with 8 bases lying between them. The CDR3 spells CASSPVGHEQYF. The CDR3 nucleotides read TGTGCCAGCTCACCGGTAGGGCACGAGCAGTACTTC.

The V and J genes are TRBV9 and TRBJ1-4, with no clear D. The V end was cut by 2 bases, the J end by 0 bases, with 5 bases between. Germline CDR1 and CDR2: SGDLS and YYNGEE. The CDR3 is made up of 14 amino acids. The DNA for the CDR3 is TGTGCCAGCAGCGTGGCACCAACTAATGAAAAACTGTTTTTT. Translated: CASSVAPTNEKLFF.

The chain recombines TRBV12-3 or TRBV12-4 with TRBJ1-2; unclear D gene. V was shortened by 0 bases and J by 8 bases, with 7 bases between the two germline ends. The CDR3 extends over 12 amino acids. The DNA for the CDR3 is TGTGCCAGCAGTTTAGCTGTCAGGGGCTACACCTTC. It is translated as CASSLAVRGYTF.

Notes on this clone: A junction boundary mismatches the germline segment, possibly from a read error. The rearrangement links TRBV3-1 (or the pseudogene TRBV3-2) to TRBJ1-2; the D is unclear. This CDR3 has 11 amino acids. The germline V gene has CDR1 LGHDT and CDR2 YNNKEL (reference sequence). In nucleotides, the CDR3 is TGCCTACTCGCCATAAACTATAGCTACACCTTC. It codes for CLLAINYSYTF.

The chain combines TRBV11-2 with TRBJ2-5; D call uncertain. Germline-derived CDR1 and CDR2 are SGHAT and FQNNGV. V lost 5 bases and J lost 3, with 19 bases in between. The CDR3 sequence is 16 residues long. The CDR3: CASSARFGYSKETQYF. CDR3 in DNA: TGTGCCAGCAGCGCCCGTTTCGGGTACAGTAAAGAGACCCAGTACTTC.